One sample yielded the 32 T cell receptor beta chains listed below, sequenced in a study of shared clonotypes between healthy human individuals. Measured with immunoSEQ multiplex PCR; TCRdb has only the in-frame clones, and not every one. The sample yields approximately 2.5 million clones, more than 90% seen once. Sequenced material: naive CD4+ T cells sorted from blood. Subset given: CD45RA+ positively selected. These receptors all stem from a man between 18 and 35 years old in good health.

The count of this clone is one. This chain links TRBV19 with TRBJ2-7; the match to TRBD1 covers 7 bases. CDR1 is LNHDA, CDR2 SQIVND, per germline (reference sequence). V lost 7 bases to trimming and J lost 3 bases; unmatched junction nucleotides: 12. The CDR3 has 15 amino acids. Here the CDR3 reads CASKVSGTAFYEQYF. The CDR3 DNA sequence: TGTGCCAGTAAAGTCTCCGGGACAGCTTTCTACGAGCAGTACTTC.

The V call is TRBV28, the J call TRBJ2-3; 11 nucleotides agree with TRBD2. This CDR3 has 15 amino acids. The ends lost 8 bases at V and 7 bases at J; junction bases unmatched: 11. Germline V gene sequence: CDR1 MDHEN, CDR2 SYDVKM. In DNA, the CDR3 is TGTGCCAGCGGGAACGGGGCTAGCGGGAGGAATACGCAGTATTTT. Protein: CASGNGASGRNTQYF.

CDR3 loop: CASSVGRNAYEQYF. CDR3 DNA: TGCGCCAGCAGTGTCGGACGGAACGCCTACGAGCAGTACTTC. The rearrangement joins TRBV10-1 to TRBJ2-7; no clear D gene. The V end was cut by 4 bases, the J end by 2 bases, with 12 bases between. The germline gives CDR1 WNHNN, CDR2 SYGVQD (reference sequence). CDR3 length equals 14 residues.

Worth noting for this clone: Other nucleotide sequences from this sample produce the same CDR3. V is TRBV29-1 and J is TRBJ2-5, with no clear D. This CDR3 has 11 amino acids. Trimming removed 6 bases at V and 1 base at J, with 6 bases between. CDR1 is SQVTM and CDR2 is ANQGSEA in the germline V gene. The CDR3 here is CSVRVQETQYF. The CDR3 region has the DNA TGCAGCGTCCGAGTCCAAGAGACCCAGTACTTC.

The chain recombines TRBV7-9 with TRBJ2-7, with TRBD1 as a possible D gene (5 bases). The CDR3 extends over 14 amino acids. V was cut by 1 base and J by 6 bases, with 13 bases left in between. Germline V lookup: CDR1 SEHNR, CDR2 FQNEAQ (reference sequence). CDR3 DNA: TGTGCCAGCAGCTTAGAGGAGACAGTCCGCGAGCAGTACTTC. It yields the protein CASSLEETVREQYF.

This chain connects TRBV7-9 to TRBJ1-2; D gene unclear. Germline lookup yields CDR1 SEHNR and CDR2 FQNEAQ (reference sequence). This CDR3 spans 13 amino acids. Between the trimmed V and J ends, which lost 5 bases and 8 bases, there was a span of 15 bases. CDR3: CASSISAPGGYTF. In DNA, the CDR3 is TGTGCCAGCAGCATTAGCGCCCCGGGCGGCTACACCTTC.

The CDR3 DNA reads as TGCAGCGTTGAAGAAGGAGCGGGGGGGACAGATACGCAGTATTTT. Translation: CSVEEGAGGTDTQYF. V usage is TRBV29-1 and J usage is TRBJ2-3; the match to TRBD2 covers 10 bases. The CDR3 is made up of 15 amino acids. Per the germline V gene, CDR1 is SQVTM and CDR2 is ANQGSEA. V lost 0 bases, J lost 3 bases, and 3 bases stayed unmatched.

This clone was found once. V is TRBV5-1 and J is TRBJ2-2; D unclear. Germline assignment: CDR1 SGHRS and CDR2 YFSETQ. The CDR3 spans 14 residues. V shed 0 bases and J shed 7 bases, with 10 bases lying between them. The CDR3 region has the DNA TGCGCCAGCAGCTTGGCCAATATGCGCGGGGAGCTGTTTTTT. Protein sequence: CASSLANMRGELFF. Full variable domain (missing parts from reference TRBV5-1 and TRBJ2-2): KAGVTQTPRYLIKTRGQQVTLSCSPISGHRSVSWYQQTPGQGLQFLFEYFSETQRNKGNFPGRFSGRQFSNSRSEMNVSTLELGDSALYLCASSLANMRGELFFGEGSRLTVL.

The V call is TRBV14, the J call TRBJ1-1; D perhaps matches TRBD1 (5 bases). The V end lost 0 bases, the J end lost 6 bases, and 11 bases lay between the germline ends. The CDR3 has 14 amino acids. Germline V gene sequence: CDR1 SGHDN, CDR2 FVKESK. As DNA, the CDR3 is TGTGCCAGCAGCCAAGATCAGGTCAGGGCTGAAGCTTTCTTT. As protein: CASSQDQVRAEAFF.

The chain links TRBV4-1 to TRBJ2-3; possibly TRBD2 for D (6 bases). The germline V and J ends were trimmed by 1 base and 1 base, with 6 bases remaining between them. The CDR3 is 14 amino acids. Germline CDR1 reads MGHRA; CDR2 reads YSYEKL. This CDR3 reads CASSQGLGTDTQYF. The CDR3 DNA reads TGCGCCAGCAGCCAAGGACTAGGCACAGATACGCAGTATTTT.

The chain joins TRBV5-1 to TRBJ1-4; D is unresolved. CDR1 SGHRS and CDR2 YFSETQ come from the germline V gene. The CDR3 contains 15 residues. V lost 4 bases to trimming and J lost 8 bases, with 18 bases between them. CDR3 coding DNA: TGCGCCAGCAGCGGCGCCGGGCCCGGAGGGGAAAAACTGTTTTTT. Residues: CASSGAGPGGEKLFF. Looking up the rest from reference TRBV5-1 and TRBJ1-4 gives the full variable domain: KAGVTQTPRYLIKTRGQQVTLSCSPISGHRSVSWYQQTPGQGLQFLFEYFSETQRNKGNFPGRFSGRQFSNSRSEMNVSTLELGDSALYLCASSGAGPGGEKLFFGSGTQLSVL.

The chain employs TRBV19 and TRBJ2-2, with D unclear. The CDR3 has 12 residues. The V and J ends lost 4 bases and 7 bases respectively, with 7 bases between them. The germline CDR1 and CDR2 sequences are LNHDA and SQIVND (reference sequence). Here the CDR3 reads CASSTLGGELFF. CDR3 sequence (DNA): TGTGCCAGTAGTACTCTAGGCGGGGAGCTGTTTTTT.

The V and J genes are TRBV30 and TRBJ2-7; tentative D call: TRBD1 (6 bases). Germline V gene lookup returns CDR1 GTSNPN and CDR2 SVGIG (reference sequence). This CDR3 contains 15 residues. Trimming took 1 base from V and 1 from J, leaving 14 bases between them. This chain's CDR3 is CAWSEAGARSYEQYF. In DNA, the CDR3 is TGTGCCTGGAGTGAGGCAGGGGCCCGATCCTACGAGCAGTACTTC.

The chain uses TRBV5-1 and TRBJ2-7, with D maybe TRBD2 (5 bases). Germline CDR1 reads SGHRS; CDR2 reads YFSETQ. The CDR3 loop spans 15 amino acids. The V gene lost 3 bases and the J gene lost 3 bases, with 16 bases spanning the gap. CDR3 sequence reads: CASSSPAGGYYEQYF. CDR3 nucleotides: TGCGCCAGCAGCTCCCCGGCAGGCGGGTACTACGAGCAGTACTTC.

The chain is built from TRBV25-1 and TRBJ2-5, with TRBD1 identical over 9 bases. TRBJ2-7 explains the end of the DNA better; the J call may be wrong. The CDR3 loop spans 14 amino acids. CDR1 and CDR2 (germline): MGHDK, SYGVNS. CDR3 sequence reads: CASSELGTGYEQYF. Written as DNA, the CDR3 is TGTGCCAGCAGTGAATTAGGGACAGGGTACGAGCAGTACTTC.

The rearrangement links TRBV6-1 to TRBJ2-5; weak D call: TRBD2 (5 bases). CDR1 is MNHNS, CDR2 SASEGT, per germline. This CDR3 comprises 16 residues. V was cut by 1 base and J by 4 bases, with 16 bases left in between. Written as DNA, the CDR3 is TGTGCCAGCAGTGAAGGATTTGGGAGTTGGGCAGAGACCCAGTACTTC. Protein: CASSEGFGSWAETQYF.

This sequence joins TRBV6-6 and TRBJ1-2, with a tentative D call TRBD1 (5 bases). The CDR3 sequence is 14 residues long. Between the trimmed V and J ends, which lost 10 bases and 2 bases, there was a span of 17 bases. Germline CDR1 and CDR2: MNHNY and SVGAGI (reference sequence). CDR3 in DNA: TGTGCCACACGAGCAGGGACCAAGAACTATGGCTACACCTTC. Translation: CATRAGTKNYGYTF.

The table lists this clone with a count of one. The chain uses TRBV29-1 and TRBJ1-2; D unclear. Germline assignment: CDR1 SQVTM and CDR2 ANQGSEA. V lost 3 bases and J 4 bases, leaving 9 bases between the germline ends. This CDR3 contains 12 residues. CDR3 nucleotide sequence: TGCAGCGTTGAGGAGCGGTCCTATGGCTACACCTTC. Translation: CSVEERSYGYTF. The variable domain in full, completed from reference TRBV29-1 and TRBJ1-2, reads SAVISQKPSRDICQRGTSLTIQCQVDSQVTMMFWYRQQPGQSLTLIATANQGSEATYESGFVIDKFPISRPNLTFSTLTVSNMSPEDSSIYLCSVEERSYGYTFGSGTRLTVV.

The rearrangement joins TRBV7-2 to TRBJ1-2, with 7 positions matching TRBD1. With V trimmed by 4 bases and J by 8 bases, 7 bases remained unmatched. There are 13 residues in the CDR3. CDR1 is SGHTA and CDR2 is FQGNSA in the germline V gene. CDR3 protein: CASSSGGRIGYTF. In DNA form, the CDR3 reads TGTGCCAGCAGCTCAGGGGGGCGAATAGGCTACACCTTC.

This clone was recorded a few times. Other nucleotide sequences in the sample specify the same CDR3. The genes are TRBV7-9 and TRBJ1-1; D ambiguous. From germline, CDR1 is SEHNR and CDR2 FQNEAQ (reference sequence). The CDR3 is 11 residues long. Trimming removed 0 bases at V and 4 bases at J, with 0 bases between. The CDR3 DNA reads TGTGCCAGCAGCTTAGCCACTGAAGCTTTCTTT. Protein product: CASSLATEAFF.

The chain recombines TRBV6-5 with TRBJ2-7; perhaps TRBD2 as D (5 bases). The CDR3 contains 12 residues. V dropped 4 bases and J dropped 7 bases, with 11 bases sitting between them. The germline gives CDR1 MNHEY, CDR2 SVGAGI. The CDR3 DNA reads as TGTGCCAGCAGTTTTGAGGGTCGTGAGCAGTACTTC. Protein product: CASSFEGREQYF.

This clone was observed a handful of times. The rearrangement uses TRBV27 and TRBJ1-6; no definite D call. The ends were cut back, 5 bases at V and 6 bases at J, with 14 bases in the middle. Per germline, CDR1 MNHEY and CDR2 SMNVEV (reference sequence). CDR3 length equals 15 residues. Here the CDR3 reads CASSRAGGPNSPLHF. The CDR3 coding sequence is TGTGCCAGCAGTCGTGCGGGAGGCCCTAATTCACCCCTCCACTTT.

This chain joins TRBV6-5 and TRBJ1-4; 8 bases map to TRBD1. Trimming removed 4 bases from V and 5 bases from J; junction bases left unmatched: 3. Germline CDR1 reads MNHEY; CDR2 reads SVGAGI. CDR3 length: 14 residues. As DNA, the CDR3 is TGTGCCAGCAGTTCGAGACAGGGGAATGAAAAACTGTTTTTT. It specifies CASSSRQGNEKLFF.

J is TRBJ2-3 and V is TRBV29-1; 10 bases map to TRBD1. Germline trimming cut 7 bases from V and 1 base from J; bases unmatched to any gene: 5. Germline CDR1 reads SQVTM; CDR2 reads ANQGSEA. CDR3 size: 14 residues. The CDR3 bases are TGCAGCGGACAGGGGGCTCGGGGCACAGATACGCAGTATTTT. Protein: CSGQGARGTDTQYF.

The J gene is TRBJ2-4, the V gene TRBV18; D not certain. The CDR3 totals 14 residues. V dropped 1 base and J dropped 7 bases, with 11 bases sitting between them. CDR1 KGHSH and CDR2 LQKENI come from the germline V gene. The CDR3 DNA reads as TGTGCCAGCTCACCACAATCGGGTTTGAACATTCAGTACTTC. As protein: CASSPQSGLNIQYF.

This chain uses TRBV30 with TRBJ1-1, with D possibly being TRBD1 (6 bases). Germline V gene sequence: CDR1 GTSNPN, CDR2 SVGIG (reference sequence). Trimming took 3 bases from V and 2 from J, leaving 13 bases between them. The CDR3 is made up of 14 amino acids. DNA of the CDR3: TGTGCCTGGAGCCCCCAGGGGCGAAACACTGAAGCTTTCTTT. Protein: CAWSPQGRNTEAFF.

This chain links TRBV6-5 with TRBJ1-1; maybe TRBD1 (6 bases). Deletions cut 10 bases from V and 1 base from J, with 16 bases between. CDR1 is MNHEY, CDR2 SVGAGI, per germline. The CDR3 consists of 14 residues. The CDR3 DNA reads TGTGCCATCGGGGGCCGGAGAGGGAACACTGAAGCTTTCTTT. The encoded protein is CAIGGRRGNTEAFF.

This chain joins TRBV7-2 and TRBJ1-1, with TRBD1 matching 9 bases. The CDR3 contains 15 residues. Germline V gene lookup returns CDR1 SGHTA and CDR2 FQGNSA. With V trimmed by 1 base and J by 5 bases, 5 bases remained unmatched. Here the CDR3 DNA reads TGTGCCAGCAGCTTAGAGGGGACAGGGCGAACTGAAGCTTTCTTT. Protein sequence: CASSLEGTGRTEAFF.

On this clone itself: At the DNA level, this CDR3 is encoded by other sequences in the same sample as well. The chain recombines TRBV18 with TRBJ2-1, with 7 bases fitting TRBD1. The trim removed 3 bases at V and 4 bases at J, leaving 6 bases unmatched. CDR1 is KGHSH and CDR2 is LQKENI in the germline V gene. The length of the CDR3 is 15 residues. This CDR3 reads CASSPTGDSYNEQFF. CDR3 bases: TGTGCCAGCTCACCCACCGGGGACAGTTACAATGAGCAGTTCTTC.

V usage is TRBV5-6 and J usage is TRBJ1-2, with D unclear. The CDR3 runs to 15 residues. V shed 4 bases and J shed 1 base, with 14 bases lying between them. Germline V gene sequence: CDR1 SGHDT, CDR2 YYEEEE. The CDR3 DNA follows: TGTGCCAGCAGCCTTAGAGAGGGTTTTAACTATGGCTACACCTTC. Translation: CASSLREGFNYGYTF.

The rearrangement links TRBV6-6 to TRBJ2-1; 7 bases line up with TRBD2. V lost 2 bases to trimming and J lost 5 bases; unmatched junction nucleotides: 3. This CDR3 has 14 residues. CDR1 is MNHNY and CDR2 is SVGAGI in the germline V gene (reference sequence). Here the CDR3 reads CASSYGRENNEQFF. CDR3 nucleotides: TGTGCCAGCAGTTACGGGCGGGAGAACAATGAGCAGTTCTTC.

V usage is TRBV5-1 and J usage is TRBJ2-3; D may match TRBD1 or TRBD2 (5 bases each). CDR3 size: 16 residues. Germline CDR1 and CDR2: SGHRS and YFSETQ. V was clipped by 0 bases and J by 5 bases, with 16 bases between them. As DNA, the CDR3 is TGCGCCAGCAGCTTGGGGATGAGGGGCGAAGGAGATACGCAGTATTTT. Its translation: CASSLGMRGEGDTQYF.